This TCR beta chain was sequenced for a study of shared clonotypes between healthy human individuals. Study information: The donor pool was made up of two women and a few men aged 18 to 49.

Input per replicate PCR of unsorted PBMC was roughly 300 ng DNA, corresponding to about 30,000 T cell genomes. As processed by the authors: Without quality scores, immunoSEQ junctional reads could not be filtered like full-length reads. Produced via immunoSEQ multiplex PCR; TCRdb's table is partial and in-frame only. The V and J calls and the clone size are those of that table, but D and trimming were determined from the DNA. Altogether 450,000 to 500,000 clones are present, over 70% being singletons, with the ten largest covering about 12%. Germline CDR1 reads SNHLY; CDR2 reads FYNNEI. Trimming shortened V by 7 bases and J by 7 bases, and 13 bases separated the two germline ends. The CDR3 length is 13 residues. Researchers drew on roughly 100 million PBMCs for genomic DNA from unsorted samples.

Sequencing used PBMCs. The J gene is TRBJ1-4, the V gene TRBV2; D is uncertain. The clonotype originates from a woman between 40 and 50 years old in good health. Some clones in this sample may be carry-over from other donors' samples. The CDR3 nucleotides read TGTGCCAGCACGGCGAAAGTCGGTGAAAAACTGTTTTTT. Its protein is CASTAKVGEKLFF.